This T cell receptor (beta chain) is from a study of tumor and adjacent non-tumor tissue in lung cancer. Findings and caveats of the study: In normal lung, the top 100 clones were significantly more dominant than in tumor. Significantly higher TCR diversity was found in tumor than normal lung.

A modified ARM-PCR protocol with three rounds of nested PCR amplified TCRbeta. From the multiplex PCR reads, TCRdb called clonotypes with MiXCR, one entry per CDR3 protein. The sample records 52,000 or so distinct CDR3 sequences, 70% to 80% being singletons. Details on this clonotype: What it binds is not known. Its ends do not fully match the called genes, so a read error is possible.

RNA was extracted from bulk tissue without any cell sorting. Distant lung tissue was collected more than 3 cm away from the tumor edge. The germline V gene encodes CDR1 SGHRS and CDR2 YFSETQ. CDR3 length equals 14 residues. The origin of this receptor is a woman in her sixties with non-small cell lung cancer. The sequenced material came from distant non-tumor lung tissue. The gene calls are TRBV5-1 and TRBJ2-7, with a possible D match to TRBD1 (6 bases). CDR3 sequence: CASSYSDSSYEQCF. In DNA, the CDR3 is TGCGCCAGCAGTTACTCGGACAGCTCCTACGAGCAGTGCTTC.